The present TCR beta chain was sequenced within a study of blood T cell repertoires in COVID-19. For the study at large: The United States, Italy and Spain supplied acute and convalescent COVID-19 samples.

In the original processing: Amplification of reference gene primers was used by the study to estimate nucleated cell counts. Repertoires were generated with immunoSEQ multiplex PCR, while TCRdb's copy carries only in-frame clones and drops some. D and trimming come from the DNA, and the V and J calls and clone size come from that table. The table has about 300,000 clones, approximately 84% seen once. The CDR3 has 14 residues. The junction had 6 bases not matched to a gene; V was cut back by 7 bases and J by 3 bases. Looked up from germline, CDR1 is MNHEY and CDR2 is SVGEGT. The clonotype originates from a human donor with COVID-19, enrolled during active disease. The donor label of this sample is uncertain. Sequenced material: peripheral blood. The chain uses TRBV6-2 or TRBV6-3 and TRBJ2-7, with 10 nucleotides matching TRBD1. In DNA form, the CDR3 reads TGTGCCAGCAACCCTGGGACAGGGGACTACGAGCAGTACTTC. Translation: CASNPGTGDYEQYF.